This T cell receptor (beta chain) derives from a study of human T cells and chemical hapten exposure. This clonotype was detected ten times or more. There are 15 residues in the CDR3. V lost 2 bases and J lost 4, with 12 bases in between. Germline CDR1 reads MNHEY; CDR2 reads SVGAGI. TCRdb recomputed calls from the RACE reads with MiXCR, one row per CDR3 protein. This sample has about 120,000 distinct CDR3 sequences, with 13% found just once. As for time point: pre-sensitization, week 0. Indicated treatment: therapeutic diphenylcyclopropenone sensitization with weekly scalp DPC. This TCR came from a woman aged 18-29 years with alopecia areata. Some clones in this sample may be carry-over from other donors' samples. The source was whole blood, collected in connection with sensitization to the hapten diphenylcyclopropenone (DPC). The chain has TRBV6-5 and TRBJ1-5; D unresolved. The DNA of the CDR3 is TGTGCCAGCAGTTACGGCCCTCATGGGAATCAGCCCCAGCATTTT. This sequence encodes CASSYGPHGNQPQHF.